The 7 T cell receptor beta chains below all came from one sample that was sequenced in a study of T cell repertoires in cytomegalovirus infection. TCRdb used MiXCR to reprocess the reads, holding one entry per CDR3 protein. The sample consists of some 300,000 distinct CDR3 sequences, roughly a tenth of them appearing once. The source material was PBMCs. These receptors originate from a human donor in good health (CMV status not recorded). Some clones in this sample may be carry-over from other donors' samples.

In this sample, this clonotype turned up many times. The J gene is TRBJ2-3, the V gene TRBV6-4, with D tentatively TRBD1 (5 bases). Germline V gene lookup returns CDR1 MRHNA and CDR2 SNTAGT. V was clipped by 6 bases and J by 8 bases, with 18 bases between them. The CDR3 spans 14 residues. The CDR3 spells CASRKGAQQGTQYF. The CDR3 DNA follows: TGTGCCAGCAGGAAAGGGGCCCAGCAGGGTACGCAGTATTTT.

In its sample, this clonotype was seen many times. The chain carries TRBV12-3 or TRBV12-4 and TRBJ1-2; 10 bases align to TRBD1. The CDR3 is 15 amino acids. J lost 3 bases, V lost 6 bases, and 7 bases had no gene match. The CDR3 DNA follows: TGTGCCAGCAGCCCCGGGACAGGGGTGGACTATGGCTACACCTTC. Residues: CASSPGTGVDYGYTF.

This clonotype was counted a few times. The chain has TRBV20-1 and TRBJ2-6, with D hard to call. CDR1 and CDR2 (germline): DFQATT, SNEGSKA (reference sequence). The ends were cut back, 0 bases at V and 2 bases at J, with 11 bases in the middle. This CDR3 contains 16 residues. The CDR3 loop is CSARDHHRAGANVLTF. The CDR3 nucleotides are TGCAGTGCTAGAGACCATCACCGGGCTGGGGCCAACGTCCTGACTTTC.

This clonotype has a count of ten or more. The chain joins TRBV5-5 to TRBJ2-5; D gene unclear. Germline-derived CDR1 and CDR2 are SGHKS and YYEKEE (reference sequence). Trimming left V 1 base short and J 2 bases short, with 9 bases between. The CDR3 is 14 amino acids. This CDR3 reads CASSLIGGQETQYF. The CDR3 bases are TGTGCCAGCAGCTTGATCGGCGGACAAGAGACCCAGTACTTC.

In its sample, this clonotype was seen a few times. This chain uses TRBV29-1 with TRBJ1-1, with D hard to call. Germline V CDR1 and CDR2: SQVTM, ANQGSEA. The V end lost 1 base, the J end lost 0 bases, and 15 bases lay between the germline ends. CDR3 size: 16 residues. CDR3: CSVEVRTLGLNTEAFF. The CDR3 DNA is TGCAGCGTTGAAGTGCGTACATTGGGTTTGAACACTGAAGCTTTCTTT.

This clonotype was seen repeatedly, ten times or more. This chain connects TRBV6-5 to TRBJ1-2; D perhaps matches TRBD1 (6 bases). The ends were cut back, 0 bases at V and 4 bases at J, with 12 bases in the middle. CDR3 length equals 15 residues. The germline V gene has CDR1 MNHEY and CDR2 SVGAGI. Written as DNA, the CDR3 is TGTGCCAGCAGTTACTCGAGTTTAGGGGGCTATGGCTACACCTTC. Translating it yields CASSYSSLGGYGYTF.

This clonotype showed up many times. The chain is built from TRBV7-2 and TRBJ2-7; no firm D call. The CDR3 spans 15 residues. Per the germline V gene, CDR1 is SGHTA and CDR2 is FQGNSA. Trimming left V 1 base short and J 0 bases short, with 10 bases between. Here the CDR3 DNA reads TGTGCCAGCAGCTTAGGAGGTTCTGGCTCCTACGAGCAGTACGTC. Translation gives CASSLGGSGSYEQYV.